This is a list of T cell receptor beta chains from one sample in a study of T cells in Graves' hyperthyroidism and ophthalmopathy. TCRdb fed the multiplex PCR reads into MiXCR, producing one record per CDR3 protein. The sample lists 270,000 or so distinct CDR3 sequences, roughly 15% seen once, with roughly 31% in the top ten. Sequencing was done on a sample of blood. The receptors were gathered from a woman between 50 and 59 years old with Graves' hyperthyroidism that later progressed to Graves' ophthalmopathy. The conserved cysteine and the conserved F or W are not part of the CDR3 here.

CDR3aa	j_gene	v_gene
ASSQVKDSPLH	TRBJ1-6	TRBV4-2
SARDLGLLKETQY	TRBJ2-5	TRBV20-1
ASSKGWAGTDTQY	TRBJ2-3	TRBV12-3/TRBV12-4
ASSTAAVRKETQY	TRBJ2-5	TRBV19
ANSLLAGRETQY	TRBJ2-5	TRBV11-2
SARTGSEGYGYT	TRBJ1-2	TRBV20-1
ASSQSGRADIQY	TRBJ2-4	TRBV4-2
ASSKTLAGGGDTQY	TRBJ2-3	TRBV2
ASSRVSYEQY	TRBJ2-7	TRBV7-2
ASRPGRGPSGANVLT	TRBJ2-6	TRBV6-1
ASSRPGLAMGEQY	TRBJ2-7	TRBV14
ASSLVAANTGELF	TRBJ2-2	TRBV5-1
ASSLGLAGGPDTQY	TRBJ2-3	TRBV5-1
ASNLKPGQKNTGELF	TRBJ2-2	TRBV28
SAPPRLGNTEAF	TRBJ1-1	TRBV20-1
ASSIIGGNNEQY	TRBJ2-7	TRBV19
ASSLERGIYNEQF	TRBJ2-1	TRBV27
ASSRTGGTNEQF	TRBJ2-1	TRBV2
ASSSRTGKIYEQY	TRBJ2-7	TRBV13
AGSLAPAGNTGELF	TRBJ2-2	TRBV7-7
SARSGRSYEQY	TRBJ2-7	TRBV20-1
ASSFDRGSGNTIY	TRBJ1-3	TRBV7-8
SVVGTGSYGYT	TRBJ1-2	TRBV29-1
ASSLWVPGRTYEQY	TRBJ2-7	TRBV7-9
ASSQDIHSSYEQY	TRBJ2-7	TRBV4-2
ASSLRVEAF	TRBJ1-1	TRBV7-9
ASSFFRQRNTEAF	TRBJ1-1	TRBV28
ASSANQGFEQF	TRBJ2-1	TRBV7-8
ATSDLSNNQPQH	TRBJ1-5	TRBV24-1
ASSLGGTVTSGANVLT	TRBJ2-6	TRBV27
ASSDSGVAGATDTQY	TRBJ2-3	TRBV2
ASSQRARKNNEQF	TRBJ2-1	TRBV5-6
ASSTSGLTIY	TRBJ1-3	TRBV6-1
ASSVGLADTDTQY	TRBJ2-3	TRBV2
ASSAVLAGYNEQF	TRBJ2-1	TRBV6-1
ASSQSGANTEAF	TRBJ1-1	TRBV4-1
ASSRPGTSDPYEQY	TRBJ2-7	TRBV6-2/TRBV6-3
ATSRGTGSGANVLT	TRBJ2-6	TRBV15
ASSQDPTGKLF	TRBJ2-2	TRBV14
SAPDGRAVNTEAF	TRBJ1-1	TRBV20-1
ASSEGGQGPYEQY	TRBJ2-7	TRBV10-1
ASRRGLAYEQY	TRBJ2-7	TRBV5-1
ASSLRVGLANYEQY	TRBJ2-7	TRBV13
AISDGGVFSGANVLT	TRBJ2-6	TRBV10-3
ASSSAGGGYTGELF	TRBJ2-2	TRBV28
ASSEETGGYNEQF	TRBJ2-1	TRBV6-1
ASSLLAGDTEAF	TRBJ1-1	TRBV7-3
SVEDEQF	TRBJ2-1	TRBV29-1
ASSQDRINRFRGERDIQY	TRBJ2-4	TRBV14
SARSSGRGKEQY	TRBJ2-7	TRBV20-1
ASSLAVLGEQF	TRBJ2-1	TRBV7-9
ASSFRLAGGPDTQY	TRBJ2-3	TRBV5-1
ASSPGLARNNEQF	TRBJ2-1	TRBV6-1
ATRTHSYEQY	TRBJ2-7	TRBV10-3
ASSQVGEGGTQY	TRBJ2-3	TRBV4-2
ASSSLFGTKLEKLF	TRBJ1-4	TRBV27
AISETSGRSYEQY	TRBJ2-7	TRBV10-3